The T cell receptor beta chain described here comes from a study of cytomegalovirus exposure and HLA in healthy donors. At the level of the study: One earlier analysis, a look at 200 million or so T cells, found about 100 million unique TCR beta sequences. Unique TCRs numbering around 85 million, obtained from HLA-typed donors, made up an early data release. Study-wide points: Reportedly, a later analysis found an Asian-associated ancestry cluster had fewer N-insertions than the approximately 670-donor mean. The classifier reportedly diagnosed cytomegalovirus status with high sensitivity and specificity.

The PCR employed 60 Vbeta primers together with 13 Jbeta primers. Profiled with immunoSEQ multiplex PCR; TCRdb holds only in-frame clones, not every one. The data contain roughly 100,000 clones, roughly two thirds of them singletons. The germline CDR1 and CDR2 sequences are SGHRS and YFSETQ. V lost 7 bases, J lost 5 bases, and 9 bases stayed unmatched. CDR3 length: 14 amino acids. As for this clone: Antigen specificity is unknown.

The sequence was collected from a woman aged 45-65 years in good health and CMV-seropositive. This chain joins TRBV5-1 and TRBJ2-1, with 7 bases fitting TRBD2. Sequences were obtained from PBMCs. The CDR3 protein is CASLRDYLNNEQFF. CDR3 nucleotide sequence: TGCGCCAGCCTCCGGGACTACCTAAACAATGAGCAGTTCTTC.